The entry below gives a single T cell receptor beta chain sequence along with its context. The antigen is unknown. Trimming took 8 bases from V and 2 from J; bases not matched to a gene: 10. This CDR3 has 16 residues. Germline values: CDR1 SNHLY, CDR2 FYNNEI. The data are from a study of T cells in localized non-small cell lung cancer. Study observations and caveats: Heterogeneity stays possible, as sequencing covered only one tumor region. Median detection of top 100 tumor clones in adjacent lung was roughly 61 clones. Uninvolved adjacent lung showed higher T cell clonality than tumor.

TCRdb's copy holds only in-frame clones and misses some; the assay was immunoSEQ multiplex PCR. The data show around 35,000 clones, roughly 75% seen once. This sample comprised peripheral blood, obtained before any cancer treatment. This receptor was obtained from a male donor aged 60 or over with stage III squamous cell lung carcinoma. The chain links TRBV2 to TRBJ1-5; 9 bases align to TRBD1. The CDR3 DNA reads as TGTGCCAGCTCTCGAGGGACAGGGTGGGGCAATCAGCCCCAGCATTTT. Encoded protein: CASSRGTGWGNQPQHF.